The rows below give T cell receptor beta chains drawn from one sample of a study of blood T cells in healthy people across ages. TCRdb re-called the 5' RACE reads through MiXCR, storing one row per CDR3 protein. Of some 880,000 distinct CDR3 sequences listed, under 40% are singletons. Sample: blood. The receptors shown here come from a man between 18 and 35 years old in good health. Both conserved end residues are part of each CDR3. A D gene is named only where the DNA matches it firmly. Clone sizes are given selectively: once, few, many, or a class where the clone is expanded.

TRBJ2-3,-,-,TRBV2,CASTRGRSDTQYF
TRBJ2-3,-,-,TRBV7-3,CASSSSGWGRADTQYF
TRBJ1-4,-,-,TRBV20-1,CSHLSLGDEKLFF
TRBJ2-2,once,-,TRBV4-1,CASSQYVGAGELFF
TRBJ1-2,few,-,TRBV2,CASSMYRWYGYTF
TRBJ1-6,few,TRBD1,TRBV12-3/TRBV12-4,CASTQGLGSSPLHF
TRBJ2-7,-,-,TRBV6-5,CASSYSIAYEQYF
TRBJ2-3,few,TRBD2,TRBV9,CASSVWGLAGGTDTQYF
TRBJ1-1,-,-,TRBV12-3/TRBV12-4,CASSPGLGENTEAFF
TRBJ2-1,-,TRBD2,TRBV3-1,CASSRGGGRIYNEQFF
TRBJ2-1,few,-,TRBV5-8,CASSSRLVSRGNEQFF
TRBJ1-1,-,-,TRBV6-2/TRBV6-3,CASSYSKRTLLSTEAFF